Sequencing of this T cell receptor (beta chain) was carried out in a study of T cell changes during pregnancy in multiple sclerosis. Profiled with immunoSEQ multiplex PCR; TCRdb holds only in-frame clones, not every one. The data contain approximately 100,000 clones, under 95% of them singletons. The CDR3 is 12 amino acids. Trimming cost V 10 bases and J 0 bases, with 10 bases left between them. The germline V gene has CDR1 MNHNY and CDR2 SVGAGI (reference sequence). The sequence was collected from a female donor in good health, enrolled as a control in a pregnancy study. The rearrangement joins TRBV6-6 to TRBJ2-7, with D perhaps matching TRBD2 (6 bases). This material consisted of peripheral blood, taken after pregnancy. The chain's CDR3 is CATGGSSYEQYF. In nucleotides, the CDR3 is TGTGCCACCGGGGGAAGCTCCTACGAGCAGTACTTC.